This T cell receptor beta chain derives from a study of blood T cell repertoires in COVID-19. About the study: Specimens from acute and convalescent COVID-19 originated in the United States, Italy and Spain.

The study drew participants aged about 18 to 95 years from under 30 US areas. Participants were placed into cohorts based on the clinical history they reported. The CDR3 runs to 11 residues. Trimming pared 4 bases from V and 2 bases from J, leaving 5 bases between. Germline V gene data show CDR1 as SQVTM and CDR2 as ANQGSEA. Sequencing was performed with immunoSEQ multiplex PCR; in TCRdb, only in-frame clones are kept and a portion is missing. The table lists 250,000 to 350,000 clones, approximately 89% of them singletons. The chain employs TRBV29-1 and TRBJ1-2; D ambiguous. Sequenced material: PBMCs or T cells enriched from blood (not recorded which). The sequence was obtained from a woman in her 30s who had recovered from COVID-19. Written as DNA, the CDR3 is TGCAGCGTTGCGGAGAACTATGGCTACACCTTC. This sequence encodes CSVAENYGYTF.